The clone carrying this T cell receptor (beta chain) came up many times. The CDR3 regions of TCR beta were amplified from RNA transcripts. With the HTBI primer set, the TCR CDR3 went through a first round of RT-PCR. TCRdb called the multiplex PCR reads again in MiXCR, with one record for every CDR3 protein. The sample holds approximately 370,000 distinct CDR3 sequences, 15% seen once. The sample is drawn from a study of T cells in Graves' hyperthyroidism and ophthalmopathy. This CDR3 region has 11 residues. The V and J ends lost 5 bases and 0 bases respectively, with 5 bases between them. From germline, CDR1 is GTSNPN and CDR2 SVGIG (reference sequence).

Sequencing was performed on blood. The TCR comes from a woman aged 25 to 39 with Graves' hyperthyroidism. The rearrangement links TRBV30 to TRBJ2-7; D gene uncertain. The CDR3 reads CAWGDSYEQYF. The CDR3 coding sequence is TGTGCCTGGGGAGACTCCTACGAGCAGTACTTC.